Below, 29 T cell receptor beta chains from the same sample are listed, as sequenced in a study of regulatory T cells in long-lasting Graves disease. Investigators prepared the TCR beta libraries by applying iRepertoire HTBI primers and Arm-PCR of CDR3 regions. Each CDR3 protein gets one entry after TCRdb re-called the multiplex PCR reads with MiXCR. The data hold about 470,000 distinct CDR3 sequences, with 20% to 25% observed a single time. Specified time point: persistent/refractory GD, antithyroid drugs over 5 years with positive TRAb. PBMCs provided the RNA from which the TCR library was made. The specimen was peripheral blood mononuclear cells (PBMCs), collected when the disease was refractory, from a patient treated with antithyroid drugs. These receptors all come from a female donor with Graves disease.

This clonotype has ten or more counts. At one end the junction does not follow the germline gene, possibly because of a read error. This rearrangement joins TRBV28 to TRBJ1-5, with 10 nucleotides matching TRBD1. The germline gives CDR1 MDHEN, CDR2 SYDVKM. This CDR3 has 16 amino acids. In DNA, the CDR3 is TGTGCCAGCACCCTCGGGACAGGGGCGCTCAATCACCCCCAGCATTTT. It encodes CASTLGTGALNHPQHF.

This clonotype was observed many times. This chain connects TRBV6-1 to TRBJ1-1, with no clear D. Trimming cost V 6 bases and J 2 bases, with 19 bases left between them. From germline, CDR1 is MNHNS and CDR2 SASEGT. The CDR3 contains 16 residues. CDR3 nucleotide sequence: TGTGCCAGCAGGGGCCTGGCAGTTGGACTAAACACTGAAGCTTTCTTT. It specifies CASRGLAVGLNTEAFF.

The J gene is TRBJ1-1, the V gene TRBV20-1, with TRBD1 matching 7 bases. Unmatched junction bases numbered 12, after V lost 2 bases and J lost 6 bases. Germline lookup yields CDR1 DFQATT and CDR2 SNEGSKA (reference sequence). CDR3 length: 15 amino acids. The CDR3 bases are TGCAGTGCTAGAAGTTTCGCAGGGGGATTATCTGAAGCTTTCTTT. Translating gives CSARSFAGGLSEAFF.

Ten or more counts support this clonotype. V is TRBV27 and J is TRBJ1-2; TRBD1 is a possible D gene (5 bases). Trimming removed 4 bases at V and 4 bases at J, with 16 bases between. The CDR3 totals 15 residues. Germline V gene lookup returns CDR1 MNHEY and CDR2 SMNVEV (reference sequence). CDR3 DNA: TGTGCCAGCAGTTCCCACGGGGGAGAAGGCTATGGCTACACCTTC. Its translation: CASSSHGGEGYGYTF.

This clonotype was detected many times. The chain carries TRBV6-5 and TRBJ1-1, with D unclear. Germline values: CDR1 MNHEY, CDR2 SVGAGI. This CDR3 region has 16 residues. V lost 0 bases to trimming and J lost 4 bases, with 15 bases between them. This chain's CDR3 is CASSYSSRAGSTEAFF. CDR3 coding DNA: TGTGCCAGCAGTTACTCGAGCCGGGCTGGGAGCACTGAAGCTTTCTTT.

The chain carries TRBV29-1 and TRBJ2-7; no firm D call. The CDR3 spans 11 residues. Germline loops: CDR1 SQVTM, CDR2 ANQGSEA. V was pared by 5 bases and J by 3 bases, with 8 bases between. The CDR3: CSVWALYEQYF. As DNA, the CDR3 is TGCAGCGTTTGGGCCCTCTACGAGCAGTACTTC.

The chain is built from TRBV15 and TRBJ1-1, with 7 positions matching TRBD1. The CDR3 length is 15 residues. Germline CDR1 LNHNV, CDR2 YYDKDF (reference sequence). The V segment lost 5 bases and the J segment 0 bases; nucleotides outside the gene matches: 6. This CDR3 reads CATSADRVMNTEAFF. The CDR3, as DNA: TGTGCCACCAGCGCCGACAGGGTGATGAACACTGAAGCTTTCTTT. Using reference TRBV15 and TRBJ1-1 for the parts outside the CDR3, the full variable domain is DAMVIQNPRYQVTQFGKPVTLSCSQTLNHNVMYWYQQKSSQAPKLLFHYYDKDFNNEADTPDNFQSRRPNTSFCFLDIRSPGLGDTAMYLCATSADRVMNTEAFFGQGTRLTVV.

This clonotype was seen at least ten times. The chain couples TRBV7-9 to TRBJ2-5; D might be TRBD1 (5 bases). The CDR3 totals 14 residues. CDR1 is SEHNR, CDR2 FQNEAQ, per germline (reference sequence). V lost 1 base, J lost 7 bases, and 13 bases lay in between. CDR3 nucleotide sequence: TGTGCCAGCAGCTTAGGTCAGGGCCCCGTGACCCAGTACTTC. Protein: CASSLGQGPVTQYF. Full variable domain (rest looked up from reference TRBV7-9 and TRBJ2-5): DTGVSQNPRHKITKRGQNVTFRCDPISEHNRLYWYRQTLGQGPEFLTYFQNEAQLEKSRLLSDRFSAERPKGSFSTLEIQRTEQGDSAMYLCASSLGQGPVTQYFGPGTRLLVL.

This clonotype was detected ten times or more. The DNA of the CDR3 is TGTGCCATCAGTGAACCGGGACGTCAAGCTTTCTTT. Its translation: CAISEPGRQAFF. The chain couples TRBV10-3 to TRBJ1-1; tentative D call: TRBD1 (5 bases). CDR1 and CDR2 from the germline V gene are ENHRY and SYGVKD. The CDR3 length is 12 residues. V was clipped by 3 bases and J by 9 bases, with 11 bases between them.

This clonotype showed up many times. The CDR3 reads CASSQQGFHTEAFF. As DNA, the CDR3 is TGTGCCAGCAGTCAACAGGGGTTCCACACTGAAGCTTTCTTT. This chain uses TRBV6-1 with TRBJ1-1; 7 nucleotides agree with TRBD1. The V and J ends lost 5 bases and 3 bases, in that order; junction bases with no gene match: 6. From germline, CDR1 is MNHNS and CDR2 SASEGT. This CDR3 is built from 14 residues.

This clonotype was seen a handful of times. V is TRBV20-1 and J is TRBJ2-7, with 13 nucleotides matching TRBD2. In germline, CDR1 is DFQATT, CDR2 SNEGSKA (reference sequence). The CDR3 loop spans 15 amino acids. V gave up 5 bases and J gave up 2 bases; unmatched junction bases: 6. The CDR3 reads CSALPGTSGTYEQYF. CDR3 nucleotide sequence: TGCAGTGCTTTGCCCGGGACTAGCGGGACCTACGAGCAGTACTTC.

This clonotype has a count of ten or more. The rearrangement joins TRBV28 to TRBJ2-2, with D perhaps matching TRBD2 (6 bases). Looked up from germline, CDR1 is MDHEN and CDR2 is SYDVKM. The ends were cut back, 10 bases at V and 3 bases at J, with 12 bases in the middle. The CDR3 has 13 residues. The CDR3 sequence is CATRGWDTGELFF. Here the CDR3 DNA reads TGTGCCACGCGGGGATGGGACACCGGGGAGCTGTTTTTT.

The J gene is TRBJ1-4, the V gene TRBV12-3 or TRBV12-4, with D possibly matching TRBD1 (5 bases). There are 14 residues in the CDR3. Trimming took off 5 bases at V and 7 bases at J, with 14 bases between the two ends. This CDR3 is CASSPGAGSEKLFF. The CDR3 DNA reads as TGTGCCAGCAGTCCCGGGGCCGGATCTGAAAAACTGTTTTTT.

For the CDR3, the DNA is TGCAGCGTTGAGCCTACTAGCGGGACAGCCTACAATGAGCAGTTCTTC. It translates to CSVEPTSGTAYNEQFF. The chain combines TRBV29-1 with TRBJ2-1; 10 bases line up with TRBD2. The CDR3 extends over 16 amino acids. V lost 3 bases, J lost 2 bases, and 7 bases stayed unmatched. Per the germline V gene, CDR1 is SQVTM and CDR2 is ANQGSEA.

This clonotype was observed many times. The rearrangement links TRBV6-5 to TRBJ1-6; D might be TRBD1 (6 bases). CDR1 is MNHEY and CDR2 is SVGAGI in the germline V gene. Trimming left V 2 bases short and J 4 bases short, with 9 bases between. The CDR3 has 15 residues. This CDR3 reads CASSYRGTYNSPLHF. The CDR3 region has the DNA TGTGCCAGCAGTTACAGGGGGACATATAATTCACCCCTCCACTTT.

The chain recombines TRBV7-2 with TRBJ1-1, with TRBD1 as a possible D gene (6 bases). The ends were cut back, 5 bases at V and 6 bases at J, with 19 bases in the middle. CDR1 is SGHTA and CDR2 is FQGNSA in the germline V gene. The CDR3 length is 15 residues. The CDR3 reads CASSPLGWEGAEAFF. The CDR3 nucleotides read TGTGCCAGCAGCCCTCTCGGTTGGGAGGGGGCTGAAGCTTTCTTT.

This clonotype has more than one count but fewer than ten. V is TRBV7-8 and J is TRBJ1-2, with TRBD1 identical over 9 bases. The germline gives CDR1 SGHVS, CDR2 FQNEAQ. V was pared by 5 bases and J by 2 bases, with 6 bases of the junction left unmatched. The CDR3 has 15 amino acids. The CDR3 DNA reads TGTGCCAGCAGCAGGCAACAGGGGGCGAACTATGGCTACACCTTC. Protein sequence: CASSRQQGANYGYTF.

This clonotype occurred many times. CDR3 DNA: TGCAGTGCTCTGAGACCCGAGACAGGGGCAAATGAAAAACTGTTTTTT. Its translation is CSALRPETGANEKLFF. The J gene is TRBJ1-4, the V gene TRBV20-1, with 8 bases lining up with TRBD1. The trim removed 5 bases at V and 5 bases at J, leaving 13 bases unmatched. This CDR3 spans 16 amino acids. CDR1 is DFQATT, CDR2 SNEGSKA, per germline (reference sequence).

This clonotype has at least ten counts. V usage is TRBV28 and J usage is TRBJ2-5, with D possibly matching TRBD2 (6 bases). The CDR3 consists of 14 residues. CDR1 and CDR2 from the germline V gene are MDHEN and SYDVKM. V dropped 1 base and J dropped 6 bases, with 12 bases sitting between them. The CDR3 spells CASSLSSGSKTQYF. CDR3 nucleotide sequence: TGTGCCAGCAGTTTATCGAGCGGGTCGAAGACCCAGTACTTC.

This clonotype appeared many times. At one end the junction does not follow the germline gene, possibly because of a read error. V usage is TRBV5-1 and J usage is TRBJ2-2, with D possibly being TRBD1 or TRBD2 (6 bases each). The CDR3 totals 15 residues. The germline V gene encodes CDR1 SGHRS and CDR2 YFSETQ. The CDR3 coding sequence is TGTGCCAGCAGTTTAGGGGGACTGAACACCGGGGAGCTGTTTTTT. Translated, it gives CASSLGGLNTGELFF.

V gene TRBV28 combines with J gene TRBJ2-1; TRBD2 agrees at 12 bases. CDR1 and CDR2 (germline): MDHEN, SYDVKM. The ends lost 6 bases at V and 7 bases at J; junction bases unmatched: 7. The CDR3 is 15 residues long. The chain's CDR3 is CASSLTSGRRNEQFF. The CDR3 DNA follows: TGTGCCAGCAGCCTGACTAGCGGGAGAAGGAATGAGCAGTTCTTC.

In its sample, this clonotype was seen many times. The chain is built from TRBV12-3 or TRBV12-4 and TRBJ2-7; no clear D. Trimming took 3 bases from V and 8 from J, leaving 11 bases between them. There are 12 residues in the CDR3. In nucleotides, the CDR3 is TGTGCCAGCAGTTTGGGCCGGACGAAGCAGTACTTC. Residues: CASSLGRTKQYF.

The genes are TRBV19 and TRBJ1-1; no definite D call. The V gene's germline CDR1 is LNHDA and CDR2 SQIVND (reference sequence). CDR3 length: 16 amino acids. Deletions cut 3 bases from V and 1 base from J, with 15 bases between. The CDR3 DNA reads as TGTGCCAGTAGTATCCGCCTGGAGGCACCGAACACTGAAGCTTTCTTT. Protein sequence: CASSIRLEAPNTEAFF. Full variable domain (remainder filled in from reference TRBV19 and TRBJ1-1): DGGITQSPKYLFRKEGQNVTLSCEQNLNHDAMYWYRQDPGQGLRLIYYSQIVNDFQKGDIAEGYSVSREKKESFPLTVTSAQKNPTAFYLCASSIRLEAPNTEAFFGQGTRLTVV.

This clonotype was observed many times. The chain is built from TRBV12-3 or TRBV12-4 and TRBJ1-1; unclear D gene. The CDR3 has 14 residues. With 4 bases removed from V and 4 bases from J, the gap between germline ends came to 13 bases. The CDR3 bases are TGTGCCAGCAGTTCCTTGGCGGAAGGCACTGAAGCTTTCTTT. Translated: CASSSLAEGTEAFF.

V gene TRBV12-3 or TRBV12-4 combines with J gene TRBJ2-3; 8 nucleotides agree with TRBD2. The CDR3 contains 17 residues. The CDR3 loop reads CVTATQGLVDSTDTQYF. The CDR3 DNA is TGTGTCACAGCAACCCAGGGACTAGTCGATAGCACAGATACGCAGTATTTT.

The CDR3 here is CASRPGPSTDTQYF. CDR3 DNA: TGTGCCAGCAGACCCGGGCCTAGCACAGATACGCAGTATTTT. This chain links TRBV3-1 with TRBJ2-3; D uncertain. The CDR3 runs 14 residues. Germline CDR1 reads LGHDT; CDR2 reads YNNKEL (reference sequence). V was shortened by 6 bases and J by 0 bases, with 10 bases between the two germline ends.

This clonotype was found many times. J is TRBJ1-5 and V is TRBV28, with D maybe TRBD1 (5 bases). This CDR3 has 15 amino acids. V shed 5 bases and J shed 3 bases, with 14 bases lying between them. Germline V CDR1 and CDR2: MDHEN, SYDVKM. CDR3 residues: CASSRRDLLNQPQHF. The CDR3, as DNA: TGTGCCAGCAGTCGCCGGGACCTTCTCAATCAGCCCCAGCATTTT.

With regard to this clonotype: A read error may account for a junction end that differs from germline. The chain couples TRBV7-9 to TRBJ1-2; D remains unclear. The germline gives CDR1 SEHNR, CDR2 FQNEAQ (reference sequence). The CDR3 loop spans 15 amino acids. The chain's CDR3 is CASSLTEAPNYGHTF. The CDR3 coding sequence is TGTGCCAGCAGCTTGACCGAAGCTCCTAACTATGGCCACACCTTC.

This clonotype has a count of ten or more. The chain links TRBV13 to TRBJ2-5; 11 bases agree with TRBD2. The CDR3 totals 16 residues. After removal of 0 bases from V and 5 bases from J, the junction contained 5 bases not matched to a gene. Looked up from germline, CDR1 is PRHDT and CDR2 is FYEKMQ (reference sequence). The CDR3 nucleotides read TGTGCCAGCAGCTTAGGGCTAGCGGGAGGAGGTGAGACCCAGTACTTC. Amino acid sequence: CASSLGLAGGGETQYF.